This T cell receptor (beta chain) was obtained from a study of shared clonotypes between healthy human individuals (dated by TCRdb to the early 2020s). Regarding the complete study: The cohort comprised a couple of women and a few men aged 18 to 49 years. Each donor's leukapheresis produced roughly between about 0.9 and 9.5 billion PBMCs. The study deeply sequenced blood TCR repertoires of about 5 healthy adults to estimate repertoire size and the extent of clonotype sharing between individuals. To increase sequencing depth and limit assay-specific biases, TCR repertoire library preparation and sequencing were carried out by different laboratories using diverse techniques. For each donor, CD4 naive and CD4 memory were each given three plates, CD8 naive was given two plates, and CD8 memory was given one plate. What the work shows at the level of the full study, not this receptor alone: Naive subsets generally had larger estimated clonotype richness than memory subsets did. Based on pairwise subsampling, the degree of clonotype sharing among donors was expected to be affected by sequencing depth. Sampling was restricted to blood, and TCR repertoires in tissue are likely to differ from TCR repertoires in blood. Even with the large sequencing depth, rarefaction of the sorted-subset datasets indicated that sequencing was incomplete. Higher generation probabilities were observed for clonotypes shared by all four sorted-subset donors than for non-shared clonotypes. Because the study included a small number of donors, the genetic and exposure-history diversity represented was limited. Across four donors, around 5% of naive CD4, roughly 3.5% of naive CD8, under 2.5% of memory CD4, and around 0.4% of memory CD8 clonotypes were shared.

The donors were healthy, HIV-negative adults with no recently reported acute infections or vaccinations. All donors were Caucasian adults living in Nashville, Tennessee, USA. Magnetic negative selection was used to enrich CD4+ T cells, after which naive cells were positively selected on CD45RA and the negative fraction became the memory subset. After blood collection by leukapheresis, PBMCs were isolated using Ficoll-Histopaque density gradient centrifugation and then cryopreserved in the vapor phase of liquid nitrogen. Analytical flow cytometry was used to check the purity and quantity of each magnetically sorted T cell population. From each sorted fraction, genomic DNA was isolated and quantified by UV absorbance on a Nanodrop 2000c. TCR CDR3 regions were amplified from genomic DNA by multiplex PCR using the deep immunoSEQ assay. For each cell subset, the extracted genomic DNA was distributed evenly across all wells of several immunoSEQ 96-well plates, and each plate served as one replicate. Each replicate PCR for sorted subsets received 200 ng genomic DNA, equal to tens of thousands of T cell genomes. Purified libraries were measured with a Qubit 3.0 fluorometer, size-checked on a Bioanalyzer 2100, and measured again with the KAPA Library Quantification kit. Each immunoSEQ 96-well plate was sequenced on its own single-read 150-cycle Illumina NextSeq 550 flow cell. On the authors' methods: Because only junctional sequences without quality scores were contained in the immunoSEQ output, filtering matching that applied to full-length reads could not be performed. Sequences were annotated with PyIR, a Python wrapper for IgBLAST v1.9, and V/J genes and CDR3 were assigned using IMGT germline references. Reads were filtered out if the reads had weak V/J assignments (E-value above 1e-6), no CDR3, stop codons, out-of-frame junctions, or ambiguous translated residues. V3J clonotypes were defined as sequences sharing an identical inferred V gene, J gene, and CDR3 amino acid sequence. Percentage overlap between repertoires was calculated by dividing the number of shared unique clonotypes by the size of the smaller repertoire. RTK rarefaction, the Chao1 estimator, and Recon v2.1 estimates of unobserved clonotypes were used to assess repertoire richness. For all TCRbeta clonotypes obtained by the gDNA method from a handful of donors, generation probabilities were computed with OLGA. TCRdb mirrors the immuneACCESS table, restricted to in-frame sequences. Some clones are absent from its copies; in checked studies, under half trace to an unresolved V gene, and the reason for the others is unknown. D and trimming were read from the DNA, whereas the V and J calls and clone size are those reported in that table. This sample lists about 2.4 million clones; around nine tenths were detected once. Of the sample, over 0.12% falls within the top ten clones.

Taken from cysteine to phenylalanine, the CDR3 has 16 residues. Only the CDR3 region is kept as DNA, spanning 48 bases read in frame from base 1. Based on the germline V gene, the CDR1 and CDR2 sequences are LGHNA and YSLEER. Compared with germline, V lacks 0 bases and J lacks 9 bases; bases without a gene match: 4. As to this clone: This receptor's antigen is unknown. Base qualities are missing; no much larger clone stands one base away.

This TCR derives from a man between 18 and 35 years old in good health. The chain employs TRBV4-3 and TRBJ2-1, with 14 middle bases fitting TRBD2. Sequencing input: naive CD4+ T cells sorted from blood. Taken with the paper, the label for cell subset or site translates to: CD45RA+ positively selected. The CDR3 sequence is CASSQEGTSGRLEQFF. The bases are TGCGCCAGCAGCCAAGAAGGGACTAGCGGGAGACTTGAGCAGTTCTTC.